The entry below gives a single TCR beta chain sequence along with its context. The antigen remains unidentified. Germline V gene lookup returns CDR1 SEHNR and CDR2 FQNEAQ (reference sequence). V trimming: 5 bases; J trimming: 11 bases; junction bases outside the gene matches: 9. The CDR3 is 13 residues long. This entry belongs to a study of beta chain features in type 1 diabetes. General study findings and limits: A PCR bias possibly favoring shorter templates would apply equally to patients and controls. TCRB CDR3 length was moderately but significantly reduced in all four CD4+ subsets of Type 1 diabetes patients.

Expressed TCRB transcripts were sequenced, since all the RNA that had been isolated was reverse transcribed. Naive, central memory and regulatory T cell samples came to a mean of approximately 4 million reads. Method: immunoSEQ multiplex PCR; TCRdb's copy keeps in-frame clones and lacks some. The sample has about 130,000 clones; approximately 9.2% are singletons. The authors took one heparinised blood draw, averaging roughly 100 mL, from each donor. J is TRBJ1-1 and V is TRBV7-9, with 9 bases aligning to TRBD1. Sequenced input: central memory CD4+ T cells from blood. This TCR was sampled from a man in his late teens or twenties in good health. The CDR3 protein is CASSIGTGLTAFF. The CDR3 DNA sequence: TGTGCCAGCAGCATCGGGACAGGGTTAACGGCTTTCTTT.